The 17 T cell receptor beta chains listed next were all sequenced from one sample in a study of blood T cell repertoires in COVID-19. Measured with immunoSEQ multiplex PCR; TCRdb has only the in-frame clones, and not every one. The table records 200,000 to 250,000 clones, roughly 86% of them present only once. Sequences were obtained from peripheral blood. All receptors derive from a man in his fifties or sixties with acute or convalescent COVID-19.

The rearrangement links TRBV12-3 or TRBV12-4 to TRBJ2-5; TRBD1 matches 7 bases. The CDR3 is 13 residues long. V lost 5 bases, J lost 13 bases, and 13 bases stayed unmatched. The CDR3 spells CASSILVDREMYF. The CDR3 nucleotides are TGTGCCAGCAGTATTCTCGTCGACAGGGAGATGTACTTC.

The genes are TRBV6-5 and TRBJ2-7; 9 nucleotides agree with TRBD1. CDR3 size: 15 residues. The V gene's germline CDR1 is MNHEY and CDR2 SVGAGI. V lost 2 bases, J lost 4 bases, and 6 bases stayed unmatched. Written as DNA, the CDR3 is TGTGCCAGCAGTTACCGGGACAGGGAGGAGTACGAGCAGTACTTC. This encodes CASSYRDREEYEQYF.

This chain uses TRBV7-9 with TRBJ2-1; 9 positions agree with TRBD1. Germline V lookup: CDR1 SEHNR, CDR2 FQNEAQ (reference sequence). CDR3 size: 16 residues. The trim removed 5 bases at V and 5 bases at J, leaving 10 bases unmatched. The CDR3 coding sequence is TGTGCCAGCAGCAAAATACCGGGACAGGGCAACAATGAGCAGTTCTTC. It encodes CASSKIPGQGNNEQFF. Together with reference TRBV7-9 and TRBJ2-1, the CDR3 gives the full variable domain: DTGVSQNPRHKITKRGQNVTFRCDPISEHNRLYWYRQTLGQGPEFLTYFQNEAQLEKSRLLSDRFSAERPKGSFSTLEIQRTEQGDSAMYLCASSKIPGQGNNEQFFGPGTRLTVL.

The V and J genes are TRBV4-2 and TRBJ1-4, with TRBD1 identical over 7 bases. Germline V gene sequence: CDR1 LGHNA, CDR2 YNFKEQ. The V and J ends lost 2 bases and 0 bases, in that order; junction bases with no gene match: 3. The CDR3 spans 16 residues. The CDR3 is CASSQKQGPTNEKLFF. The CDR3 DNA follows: TGTGCCAGCAGCCAAAAACAGGGGCCAACTAATGAAAAACTGTTTTTT.

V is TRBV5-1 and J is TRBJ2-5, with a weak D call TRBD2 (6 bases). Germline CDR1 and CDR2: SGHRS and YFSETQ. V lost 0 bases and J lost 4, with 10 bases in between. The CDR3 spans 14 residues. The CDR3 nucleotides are TGCGCCAGCAGCTTGGACCTAGCGACAGAGACCCAGTACTTC. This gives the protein CASSLDLATETQYF.

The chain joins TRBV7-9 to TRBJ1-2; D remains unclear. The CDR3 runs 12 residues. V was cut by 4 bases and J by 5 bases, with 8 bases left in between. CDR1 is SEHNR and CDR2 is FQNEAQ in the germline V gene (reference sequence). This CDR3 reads CASSSGEYGYTF. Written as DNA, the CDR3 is TGTGCCAGCAGCTCTGGGGAGTATGGCTACACCTTC.

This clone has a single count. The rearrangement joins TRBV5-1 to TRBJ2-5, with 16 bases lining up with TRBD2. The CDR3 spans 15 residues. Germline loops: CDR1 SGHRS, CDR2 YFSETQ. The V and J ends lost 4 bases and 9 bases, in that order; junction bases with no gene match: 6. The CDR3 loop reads CASSPGTSGGDSQYF. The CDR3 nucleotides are TGCGCCAGCAGCCCCGGGACTAGCGGGGGGGATTCCCAGTACTTC.

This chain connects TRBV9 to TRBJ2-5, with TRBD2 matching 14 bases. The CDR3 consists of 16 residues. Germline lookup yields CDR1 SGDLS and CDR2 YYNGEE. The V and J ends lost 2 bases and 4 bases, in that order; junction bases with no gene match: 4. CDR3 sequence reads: CASSVTSGGARETQYF. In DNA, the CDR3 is TGTGCCAGCAGCGTGACTAGCGGGGGGGCCCGAGAGACCCAGTACTTC. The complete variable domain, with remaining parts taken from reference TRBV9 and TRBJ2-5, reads DSGVTQTPKHLITATGQRVTLRCSPRSGDLSVYWYQQSLDQGLQFLIQYYNGEERAKGNILERFSAQQFPDLHSELNLSSLELGDSALYFCASSVTSGGARETQYFGPGTRLLVL.

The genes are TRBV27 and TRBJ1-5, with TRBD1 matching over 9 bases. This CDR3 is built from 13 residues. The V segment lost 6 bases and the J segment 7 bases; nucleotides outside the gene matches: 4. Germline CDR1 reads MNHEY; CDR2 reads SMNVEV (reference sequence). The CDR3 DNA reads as TGTGCCAGCAGCGCGACAGGGGGGCAGCCCCAGCATTTT. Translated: CASSATGGQPQHF.

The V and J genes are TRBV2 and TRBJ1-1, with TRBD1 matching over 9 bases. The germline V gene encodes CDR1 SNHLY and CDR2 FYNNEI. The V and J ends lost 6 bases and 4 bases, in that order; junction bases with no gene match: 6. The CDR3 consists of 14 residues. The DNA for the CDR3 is TGTGCCAGCAGCACAGGGGGCGACGGCACTGAAGCTTTCTTT. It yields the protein CASSTGGDGTEAFF.

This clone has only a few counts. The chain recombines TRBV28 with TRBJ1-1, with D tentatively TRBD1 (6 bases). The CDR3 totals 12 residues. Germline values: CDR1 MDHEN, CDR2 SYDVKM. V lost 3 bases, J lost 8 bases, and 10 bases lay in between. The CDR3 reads CASSLGTGEAFF. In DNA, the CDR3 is TGTGCCAGCAGTTTGGGAACAGGGGAAGCTTTCTTT. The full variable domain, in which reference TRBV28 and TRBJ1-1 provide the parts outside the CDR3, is DVKVTQSSRYLVKRTGEKVFLECVQDMDHENMFWYRQDPGLGLRLIYFSYDVKMKEKGDIPEGYSVSREKKERFSLILESASTNQTSMYLCASSLGTGEAFFGQGTRLTVV.

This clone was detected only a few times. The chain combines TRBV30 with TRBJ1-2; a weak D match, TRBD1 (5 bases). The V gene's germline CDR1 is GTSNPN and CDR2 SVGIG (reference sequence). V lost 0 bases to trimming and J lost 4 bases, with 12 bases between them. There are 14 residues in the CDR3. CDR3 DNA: TGTGCCTGGAGTGTCGATAACAGGATCTATGGCTACACCTTC. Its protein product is CAWSVDNRIYGYTF.

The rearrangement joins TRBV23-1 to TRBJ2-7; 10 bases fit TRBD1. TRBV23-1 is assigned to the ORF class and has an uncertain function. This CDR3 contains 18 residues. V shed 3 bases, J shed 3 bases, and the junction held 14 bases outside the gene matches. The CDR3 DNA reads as TGCGCCAGCAGTCAGGGACAGGGGACCACAAGACCCTACTACGAGCAGTACTTC. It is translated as CASSQGQGTTRPYYEQYF.

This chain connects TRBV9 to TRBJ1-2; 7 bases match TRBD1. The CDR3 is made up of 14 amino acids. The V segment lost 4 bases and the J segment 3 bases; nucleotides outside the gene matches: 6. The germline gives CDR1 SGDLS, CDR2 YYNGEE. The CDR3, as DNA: TGTGCCAGCAGCCCTGACAGGGCGGACTATGGCTACACCTTC. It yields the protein CASSPDRADYGYTF. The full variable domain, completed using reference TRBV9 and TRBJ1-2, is DSGVTQTPKHLITATGQRVTLRCSPRSGDLSVYWYQQSLDQGLQFLIQYYNGEERAKGNILERFSAQQFPDLHSELNLSSLELGDSALYFCASSPDRADYGYTFGSGTRLTVV.

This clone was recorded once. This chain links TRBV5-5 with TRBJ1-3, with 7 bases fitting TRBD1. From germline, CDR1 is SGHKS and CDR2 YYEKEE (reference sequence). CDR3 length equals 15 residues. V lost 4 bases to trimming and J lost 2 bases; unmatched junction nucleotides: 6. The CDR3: CASSLSGQAGNTIYF. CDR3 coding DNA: TGTGCCAGCAGCCTTTCCGGACAGGCTGGAAACACCATATATTTT.

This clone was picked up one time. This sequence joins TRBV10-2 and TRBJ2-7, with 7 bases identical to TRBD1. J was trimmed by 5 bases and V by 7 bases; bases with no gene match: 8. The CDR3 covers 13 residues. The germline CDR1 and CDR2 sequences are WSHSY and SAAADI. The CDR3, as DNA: TGCGCCAGCACTCCACAGGGGTTTAACGAGCAGTACTTC. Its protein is CASTPQGFNEQYF.

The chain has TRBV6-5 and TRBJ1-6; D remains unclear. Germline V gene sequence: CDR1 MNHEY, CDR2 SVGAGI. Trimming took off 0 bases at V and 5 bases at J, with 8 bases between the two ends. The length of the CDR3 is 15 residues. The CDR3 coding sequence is TGTGCCAGCAGTTACTCGAACCGAGATAATTCACCCCTCCACTTT. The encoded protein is CASSYSNRDNSPLHF.